The rows below give T cell receptor beta chains drawn from one sample of a study of cytomegalovirus exposure and HLA in healthy donors. Only in-frame clones appear in the TCRdb table, and some are missing; sequencing was by immunoSEQ multiplex PCR. The sample holds more than 90,000 clones; roughly 92% are singletons and the top ten take less than 1.5%. The specimen was PBMCs. Source of these receptors: a woman under 40 in good health and CMV-seropositive. Each CDR3 is given with its conserved first and last residue.

V gene: TRBV11-2; J gene: TRBJ2-7; CDR3 protein: CASSSAGGSSIYEQYF
V gene: TRBV27; J gene: TRBJ2-2; CDR3 protein: CASSFLGGGGTGELFF
V gene: TRBV29-1; J gene: TRBJ1-2; CDR3 protein: CSVGGTANYGYTF
V gene: TRBV16; J gene: TRBJ2-1; CDR3 protein: CASSLRGGYNEQFF
V gene: TRBV6-5; J gene: TRBJ1-2; CDR3 protein: CASSYGGQGGYGYTF
V gene: TRBV28; J gene: TRBJ2-7; CDR3 protein: CASSPSSYEQYF
V gene: TRBV7-2; J gene: TRBJ2-7; CDR3 protein: CASSTTTTTYEQYF
V gene: TRBV30; J gene: TRBJ1-5; CDR3 protein: CAWSVSEDQPQHF
V gene: TRBV27; J gene: TRBJ2-7; CDR3 protein: CASSPYSGSGYEQYF
V gene: TRBV7-7; J gene: TRBJ2-2; CDR3 protein: CASNQGPNTGELFF
V gene: TRBV9; J gene: TRBJ2-7; CDR3 protein: CASSVDGGGGYEQYF
V gene: TRBV30; J gene: TRBJ1-2; CDR3 protein: CAWSPGQGSGYTF
V gene: TRBV25-1; J gene: TRBJ2-1; CDR3 protein: CASSGLDPEQFF
V gene: TRBV19; J gene: TRBJ2-1; CDR3 protein: CASSTPRGTAGGSYNEQFF
V gene: TRBV4-1; J gene: TRBJ1-2; CDR3 protein: CASSQAGGAGRGYTF
V gene: TRBV7-2; J gene: TRBJ2-4; CDR3 protein: CASSLVGGRDNIQYF
V gene: TRBV4-2; J gene: TRBJ2-2; CDR3 protein: CASSKQGNPGELFF
V gene: TRBV10-3; J gene: TRBJ1-5; CDR3 protein: CAISGDSSNQPQHF
V gene: TRBV28; J gene: TRBJ2-1; CDR3 protein: CASSFPRLGGTRNNEQFF
V gene: TRBV6-1; J gene: TRBJ2-7; CDR3 protein: CASRDRPYEQYF
V gene: TRBV5-4; J gene: TRBJ2-3; CDR3 protein: CASSAAGVTDTQYF
V gene: TRBV14; J gene: TRBJ2-7; CDR3 protein: CASSQDLPSGSYEQYF
V gene: TRBV2; J gene: TRBJ2-7; CDR3 protein: CASSGTRSVTGEQYF
V gene: TRBV27; J gene: TRBJ2-7; CDR3 protein: CASSLSPLGQSYEQYF
V gene: TRBV28; J gene: TRBJ1-2; CDR3 protein: CASSGPSDRAYGYTF
V gene: TRBV5-8; J gene: TRBJ1-5; CDR3 protein: CASNPDQGLSNQPQHF
V gene: TRBV15; J gene: TRBJ2-7; CDR3 protein: CATSLGRSSYEQYF
V gene: TRBV12-5; J gene: TRBJ1-5; CDR3 protein: CASGLVLYGVGNQPQHF
V gene: TRBV4-2; J gene: TRBJ1-4; CDR3 protein: CASSQDGGINEKLFF
V gene: TRBV20-1; J gene: TRBJ1-2; CDR3 protein: CSAHAGYGYTF
V gene: TRBV6-4; J gene: TRBJ2-1; CDR3 protein: CASSDSSGAYNEQFF
V gene: TRBV7-2; J gene: TRBJ2-7; CDR3 protein: CASSLTSGPTYEQYF
V gene: TRBV28; J gene: TRBJ2-7; CDR3 protein: CASSFSKARVHEQYF
V gene: TRBV6-5; J gene: TRBJ2-1; CDR3 protein: CASSYTSGNNEQFF
V gene: TRBV7-9; J gene: TRBJ2-1; CDR3 protein: CASSHSWEQFF
V gene: TRBV9; J gene: TRBJ2-6; CDR3 protein: CASSGLLQGTGANVLTF
V gene: TRBV2; J gene: TRBJ1-4; CDR3 protein: CASRPDRVGEKLFF
V gene: TRBV28; J gene: TRBJ1-5; CDR3 protein: CATNEVLGISNQPQHF
V gene: TRBV5-6; J gene: TRBJ1-1; CDR3 protein: CASRGTGLTEAFF
V gene: TRBV27; J gene: TRBJ2-5; CDR3 protein: CASSLRGLQETQYF
V gene: TRBV7-9; J gene: TRBJ2-5; CDR3 protein: CASSFPRQIRQETQYF
V gene: TRBV19; J gene: TRBJ1-1; CDR3 protein: CASSNTGYIFLEAFF
V gene: TRBV7-2; J gene: TRBJ2-4; CDR3 protein: CASSLMGGLAKNIQYF
V gene: TRBV4-3; J gene: TRBJ2-1; CDR3 protein: CASSQDLGLAYNEQFF
V gene: TRBV10-3; J gene: TRBJ2-1; CDR3 protein: CAIRKSSTSKAGGYNEQFF
V gene: TRBV11-2; J gene: TRBJ2-1; CDR3 protein: CASSTKAWYGEQFF
V gene: TRBV15; J gene: TRBJ1-5; CDR3 protein: CATSRGGGGNQPQHF
V gene: TRBV19; J gene: TRBJ1-2; CDR3 protein: CASRELRGGYTF